The clone carrying this TCR beta chain was counted between two and nine times. Its target is not known. This specimen belongs to a study of blood T cells in healthy people across ages. Study at large: Template-switching capture recovered about one barcoded beta molecule per two T cells.

Every sample had a minimum of 6 million PBMCs isolated. Together with a sample-barcoded 5' primer, a J-beta primer mix was included in a second PCR lasting about 7 to 11 cycles. Each CDR3 protein gets one entry after TCRdb re-called the 5' RACE reads with MiXCR. The data hold approximately 880,000 distinct CDR3 sequences, with roughly 48% observed a single time. General study points: The long-lived group displayed more naive CD4+ cells, plus higher diversity, than the aged donors did.

The germline gives CDR1 ENHRY, CDR2 SYGVKD. The CDR3 loop spans 13 amino acids. Trimming shortened V by 6 bases and J by 5 bases, and 13 bases separated the two germline ends. V usage is TRBV10-3 and J usage is TRBJ1-2; D is unclear. The TCR originated in a man aged 25 to 40 in good health. The sample was blood. The DNA for the CDR3 is TGTGCCATCAGGCCCCCAGAGGTTTATGGCTACACCTTC. As protein: CAIRPPEVYGYTF.